The present entry profiles one T cell receptor beta chain with its context. The antigen is undetermined. These data originate in a study of T cell repertoires in cytomegalovirus infection. Study information: TCR beta signatures that were public indicated CMV infection and matching HLA type.

Study-level results: The response measured ex vivo was dominated by TCR beta clonotypes (HLA-C-restricted and CMV-specific).

A single record per CDR3 protein comes from TCRdb applying MiXCR to the reads. The table records about 920,000 distinct CDR3 sequences, about 33% of them present only once. The CDR3 loop spans 12 amino acids. Germline V gene sequence: CDR1 MNHGY, CDR2 SAAAGT. V dropped 11 bases and J dropped 4 bases, with 11 bases sitting between them. V gene TRBV6-8 combines with J gene TRBJ2-2; D might be TRBD1 (6 bases). Sequencing used cultured CD8+ T cells from PBMCs, obtained from culture after CMV antigen stimulation. The sequence was collected from a human donor in good health (CMV status not recorded). Some clones in this sample may be carry-over from other donors' samples. The chain's CDR3 is CAVEGVTGELFF. In DNA form, the CDR3 reads TGTGCCGTAGAGGGGGTCACCGGGGAGCTGTTTTTT.